This T cell receptor (beta chain) is drawn from a study of molecular identifiers for immune sequencing clone quantification. To note about this clonotype: Since a much larger clone is just one base distant, this may be a read error.

The CDR3 contains 12 residues. Each CDR3 protein gets one entry after TCRdb re-called the PCR reads with MiXCR. The sample records 460,000 or so distinct CDR3 sequences, about 21% being singletons. Source material for naive CD8 libraries was about 17,000 to 1,100,000 sorted cells, with 10%, 30% or 50% RNA. Sequencing was performed on naive CD8+ T cells from blood, with Jurkat cell RNA spiked in. The subset was: FACS-sorted CD8+CD4-CCR7+CD45RA+ naive T cells. The V gene is TRBV12-3 or TRBV12-4, the J gene TRBJ2-1; possibly TRBD2 for D (6 bases). This sequence originates from a human donor in good health. Some libraries in this study had Jurkat cell RNA spiked in. In DNA, the CDR3 is TGTGCCAGCAACCCTGGCGGGAATGAGCAGTCCTTC. Its translation is CASNPGGNEQSF.